The clone carrying this T cell receptor (beta chain) appeared many times. Its antigen is unidentified. The data were obtained in a study of T cells in Graves' hyperthyroidism and ophthalmopathy. For Graves' hyperthyroidism to be stable, ophthalmopathy could not progress within 18 months. Clinical symptoms, serum thyroxine, TRAb, thyroid ultrasound and orbital computed tomography informed diagnoses. General study results and limits: Most thyroid clonotypes with frequency above 0.001 were detected in blood. By a 13 V-J model, ophthalmopathy was set apart from stable hyperthyroidism.

The TCR beta CDR3 regions underwent amplification using RNA transcripts as the source. HTBI primers were employed in a first-round RT-PCR of the TCR CDR3. TCRdb re-called the multiplex PCR reads through MiXCR, storing one row per CDR3 protein. The sample has hundreds of thousands of distinct CDR3 sequences; approximately 14% are singletons. V lost 3 bases, J lost 2 bases, and 11 bases lay in between. Germline CDR1 ENHRY, CDR2 SYGVKD. This CDR3 spans 14 amino acids. Sequenced input: blood. The chain employs TRBV10-3 and TRBJ2-7; weak D call: TRBD1 (5 bases). This TCR was sampled from a woman aged 18-29 years with Graves' hyperthyroidism. The CDR3 protein is CAISDSDRTYEQYF. The CDR3 DNA follows: TGTGCCATCAGTGATTCTGACAGAACCTACGAGCAGTACTTC.